A single sample gave rise to the 19 T cell receptor beta chains below, sequenced in a study of cytomegalovirus exposure and HLA in healthy donors. This PCR relied on a set of 60 Vbeta primers and 13 Jbeta primers. The data were produced by immunoSEQ multiplex PCR, yet TCRdb's version contains in-frame clones alone and is incomplete. The sample holds about 130,000 clones, about 82% seen once. The source material was PBMCs. The receptors originated from a man aged 50 or older in good health and CMV-seronegative.

The V call is TRBV19, the J call TRBJ1-2; 9 nucleotides match TRBD1. V lost 7 bases and J lost 8; bases outside the gene matches: 8. CDR3 length: 13 amino acids. Per germline, CDR1 LNHDA and CDR2 SQIVND (reference sequence). DNA for the CDR3: TGTGCCAGTATCCCGGGACAGGGCGGCGGCTACACCTTC. This translates into CASIPGQGGGYTF.

This chain uses TRBV5-6 with TRBJ2-7; 9 bases line up with TRBD1. The CDR3 has 15 amino acids. The trim removed 5 bases at V and 5 bases at J, leaving 11 bases unmatched. Per the germline V gene, CDR1 is SGHDT and CDR2 is YYEEEE. In DNA form, the CDR3 reads TGTGCCAGCAGTCATGCCGGGACAGGGTCCCACGAGCAGTACTTC. It specifies CASSHAGTGSHEQYF.

The chain uses TRBV20-1 and TRBJ1-5; TRBD1 is a possible D gene (5 bases). The CDR3 is 11 amino acids. The V end was cut by 3 bases, the J end by 11 bases, with 11 bases between. CDR1 is DFQATT, CDR2 SNEGSKA, per germline (reference sequence). CDR3 coding DNA: TGCAGTGCTAGGGTAGGGGAAACCCAGCATTTT. Translated: CSARVGETQHF.

The gene calls are TRBV30 and TRBJ2-7, with 7 nucleotides matching TRBD1. Germline CDR1 reads GTSNPN; CDR2 reads SVGIG (reference sequence). The CDR3 has 12 residues. Losses at the gene ends were 5 bases for V and 0 bases for J; bases not matched to a gene: 1. The CDR3 here is CAWGDSSYEQYF. In DNA form, the CDR3 reads TGTGCCTGGGGGGACAGCTCCTACGAGCAGTACTTC. Filled out from reference TRBV30 and TRBJ2-7, the complete variable domain reads SQTIHQWPATLVQPVGSPLSLECTVEGTSNPNLYWYRQAAGRGLQLLFYSVGIGQISSEVPQNLSASRPQDRQFILSSKKLLLSDSGFYLCAWGDSSYEQYFGPGTRLTVT.

The chain uses TRBV5-1 and TRBJ2-5, with 10 nucleotides matching TRBD1. V was clipped by 4 bases and J by 5 bases; unmatched bases: 14. This CDR3 is 17 amino acids long. Germline CDR1 SGHRS, CDR2 YFSETQ. The CDR3 DNA reads TGCGCCAGCAGCCCGGAGGATTGGGACAGGGGATTGGAGACCCAGTACTTC. It translates to CASSPEDWDRGLETQYF.

J is TRBJ1-1 and V is TRBV11-2; 9 bases line up with TRBD1. Trimming took 3 bases from V and 3 from J; bases not matched to a gene: 5. Per the germline V gene, CDR1 is SGHAT and CDR2 is FQNNGV. The CDR3 spans 15 residues. As DNA, the CDR3 is TGTGCCAGCAGCTTGGGACAGGGATGGGACACTGAAGCTTTCTTT. Its protein product is CASSLGQGWDTEAFF.

CDR3 loop: CASSISVNEKLFF. In DNA form, the CDR3 reads TGTGCCAGTAGTATCAGCGTTAATGAAAAACTGTTTTTT. This chain links TRBV19 with TRBJ1-4; D remains ambiguous. The germline CDR1 and CDR2 sequences are LNHDA and SQIVND (reference sequence). Trimming took off 3 bases at V and 4 bases at J, with 6 bases between the two ends. The CDR3 is 13 residues long.

This clone was counted a few times. V gene TRBV6-5 combines with J gene TRBJ1-4; TRBD1 aligns across 9 bases. The ends lost 5 bases at V and 8 bases at J; junction bases unmatched: 6. Per germline, CDR1 MNHEY and CDR2 SVGAGI. CDR3 length: 14 amino acids. CDR3 nucleotide sequence: TGTGCCAGCAGTAAACAGGGGGCGTACGAAAAACTGTTTTTT. This translates into CASSKQGAYEKLFF.

The chain employs TRBV5-1 and TRBJ2-1; 8 bases are a match to TRBD2. CDR1 is SGHRS, CDR2 YFSETQ, per germline. This CDR3 is 12 amino acids long. V dropped 4 bases and J dropped 9; count of bases not matched to a gene: 3. CDR3 residues: CASSTRGVEQFF. CDR3 sequence (DNA): TGCGCCAGCAGCACGCGGGGGGTTGAGCAGTTCTTC. The full variable domain, completed using reference TRBV5-1 and TRBJ2-1, is KAGVTQTPRYLIKTRGQQVTLSCSPISGHRSVSWYQQTPGQGLQFLFEYFSETQRNKGNFPGRFSGRQFSNSRSEMNVSTLELGDSALYLCASSTRGVEQFFGPGTRLTVL.

The gene calls are TRBV5-8 and TRBJ1-1, with D possibly TRBD1 on 6 matching bases. Trimming shortened V by 5 bases and J by 0 bases, and 17 bases separated the two germline ends. Germline V CDR1 and CDR2: SGHTS, YDEGEE. The CDR3 covers 16 residues. The CDR3 sequence: CASRPRQVGMNTEAFF. The CDR3 DNA sequence: TGTGCCAGCAGACCCCGACAGGTGGGGATGAACACTGAAGCTTTCTTT.

The chain carries TRBV5-1 and TRBJ2-5; D perhaps matches TRBD1 (6 bases). The germline gives CDR1 SGHRS, CDR2 YFSETQ. This CDR3 is built from 14 residues. V lost 1 base, J lost 4 bases, and 11 bases lay in between. CDR3 protein: CASSLMGAGETQYF. As DNA, the CDR3 is TGCGCCAGCAGCTTGATGGGGGCGGGAGAGACCCAGTACTTC.

V and J are TRBV2 and TRBJ1-2; tentative D call: TRBD1 (6 bases). The germline CDR1 and CDR2 sequences are SNHLY and FYNNEI. V lost 6 bases and J lost 0, with 14 bases in between. CDR3 length equals 15 residues. CDR3 DNA: TGTGCCAGCAGCCGCGGACAGACATCTAACTATGGCTACACCTTC. It codes for CASSRGQTSNYGYTF.

The V gene is TRBV13, the J gene TRBJ2-7; 9 nucleotides match TRBD2. Trimming removed 3 bases from V and 0 bases from J; junction bases left unmatched: 6. Germline-derived CDR1 and CDR2 are PRHDT and FYEKMQ (reference sequence). This CDR3 is built from 16 residues. CDR3 protein: CASSFGLAGNSYEQYF. The DNA for the CDR3 is TGTGCCAGCAGCTTCGGGCTAGCGGGGAACTCCTACGAGCAGTACTTC.

V is TRBV11-2 and J is TRBJ1-2; D not certain. CDR1 and CDR2 (germline): SGHAT, FQNNGV. V gave up 2 bases and J gave up 4 bases, with 8 bases separating them. The length of the CDR3 is 13 residues. CDR3 DNA sequence: TGTGCCAGCAGCTTAAACAGTTTCTATGGCTACACCTTC. Translating gives CASSLNSFYGYTF.

The chain joins TRBV6-4 to TRBJ1-2; 10 bases are a match to TRBD1. CDR3 length: 15 amino acids. Germline CDR1 and CDR2: MRHNA and SNTAGT. The V and J ends lost 3 bases and 8 bases, in that order; junction bases with no gene match: 9. CDR3 sequence reads: CASSETGQGLEGYTF. CDR3 coding DNA: TGTGCCAGCAGTGAGACGGGACAGGGGCTTGAAGGCTACACCTTC.

The table lists this clone with a count of one. J is TRBJ1-2 and V is TRBV5-1; the D is unclear. Trimming cost V 2 bases and J 0 bases, with 8 bases left between them. In germline, CDR1 is SGHRS, CDR2 YFSETQ. The CDR3 has 14 residues. The CDR3 region has the DNA TGCGCCAGCAGCTTCGCGGATACTAACTATGGCTACACCTTC. Its protein is CASSFADTNYGYTF. Together with reference TRBV5-1 and TRBJ1-2, the CDR3 gives the full variable domain: KAGVTQTPRYLIKTRGQQVTLSCSPISGHRSVSWYQQTPGQGLQFLFEYFSETQRNKGNFPGRFSGRQFSNSRSEMNVSTLELGDSALYLCASSFADTNYGYTFGSGTRLTVV.

The V and J genes are TRBV9 and TRBJ2-1; TRBD2 agrees at 10 bases. The CDR3 spans 20 residues. The trim removed 4 bases at V and 0 bases at J, leaving 16 bases unmatched. In germline, CDR1 is SGDLS, CDR2 YYNGEE. The CDR3 DNA reads as TGTGCCAGCAGCATCGTGGGTGCTAGCGGGGGCCCGAGCTCCTACAATGAGCAGTTCTTC. This encodes CASSIVGASGGPSSYNEQFF. The full variable domain, completed using reference TRBV9 and TRBJ2-1, is DSGVTQTPKHLITATGQRVTLRCSPRSGDLSVYWYQQSLDQGLQFLIQYYNGEERAKGNILERFSAQQFPDLHSELNLSSLELGDSALYFCASSIVGASGGPSSYNEQFFGPGTRLTVL.

This clone was recorded once. The chain links TRBV14 to TRBJ1-2; a weak D match, TRBD1 (5 bases). CDR3 length: 14 amino acids. Trimming took off 4 bases at V and 0 bases at J, with 9 bases between the two ends. The germline CDR1 and CDR2 sequences are SGHDN and FVKESK. CDR3 protein: CASSPTVANYGYTF. The CDR3 region has the DNA TGTGCCAGCAGCCCGACAGTAGCTAACTATGGCTACACCTTC.

J is TRBJ2-1 and V is TRBV11-1; TRBD2 matches at 13 bases. This CDR3 is built from 15 residues. V was clipped by 5 bases and J by 6 bases; unmatched bases: 4. Per the germline V gene, CDR1 is SGHAT and CDR2 is FQDESV (reference sequence). The CDR3 DNA is TGTGCCAGCAGCCCCGGACTAGCGGGGGTCAATGAGCAGTTCTTC. The encoded protein is CASSPGLAGVNEQFF.